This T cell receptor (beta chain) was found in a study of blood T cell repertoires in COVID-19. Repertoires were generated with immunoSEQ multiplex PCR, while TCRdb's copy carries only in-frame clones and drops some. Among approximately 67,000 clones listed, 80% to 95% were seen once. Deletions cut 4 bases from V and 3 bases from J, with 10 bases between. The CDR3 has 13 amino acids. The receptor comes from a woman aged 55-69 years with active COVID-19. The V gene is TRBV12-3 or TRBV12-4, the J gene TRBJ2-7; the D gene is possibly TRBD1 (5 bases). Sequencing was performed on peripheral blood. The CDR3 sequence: CASSSQTGYEQYF. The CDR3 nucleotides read TGTGCCAGCAGTTCCCAAACAGGCTACGAGCAGTACTTC.